The rows below give T cell receptor beta chains drawn from one sample of a study of blood T cell repertoires in COVID-19. TCRdb's table, derived via immunoSEQ multiplex PCR, lists solely in-frame clones and lacks some. Among roughly 150,000 clones listed, approximately 82% were seen once. Material: peripheral blood. The receptors originated from a woman aged 45 to 65 in a cohort sampled during active or convalescent COVID-19. Both conserved end residues are part of each CDR3. The D gene is left open where the match is weak. Clone size is not always given. Where it is, it says once, few, many or a class for expanded clones.

>TRBJ2-1|-|-|TRBV3-1/TRBV3-2
TGTGCCAGCAGCCCCCAGATGAATGAGCAGTTCTTC
CASSPQMNEQFF
>TRBJ1-3|-|-|TRBV15
TGTGCCACTGCCGAGGCGTCTGGAAACACCATATATTTT
CATAEASGNTIYF
>TRBJ1-1|-|-|TRBV20-1
TGCAGTGCTAGTGTTCCCTCTTGGGGGGTGATGAACACTGAAGCTTTCTTT
CSASVPSWGVMNTEAFF
>TRBJ2-2|medium-sized|-|TRBV21-1
TGTGCCAGCGGCCAGGCGGGGGTGCACGGGGAGCTGTTTTTT
CASGQAGVHGELFF
>TRBJ1-5|once|-|TRBV15
TGTGCCACCAGCAGAGATCAGCCGGGGGGGAATCAGCCCCAGCATTTT
CATSRDQPGGNQPQHF
>TRBJ2-5|-|-|TRBV30
TGTGCCTGCCAGAGGGAGACCCAGTACTTC
CACQRETQYF
>TRBJ1-5|-|-|TRBV7-9
TGTGCCAGCAGCCCCTCGCGCGGTGAGACTCAGCCCCAGCATTTT
CASSPSRGETQPQHF
>TRBJ1-1|-|-|TRBV9
TGTGCCAGCAGCCCAGACAGGACCAGTGGCACTGAAGCTTTCTTT
CASSPDRTSGTEAFF
>TRBJ1-2|-|-|TRBV4-3
TGCGCCAGCAGCCAAGATCTAGGGGGTTGGAATGGCTACACCTTC
CASSQDLGGWNGYTF
>TRBJ1-6|-|-|TRBV18
TGTGCCAGCTCACCAGATTCAGGGGCAACCACCGGCCTCCACTTT
CASSPDSGATTGLHF
>TRBJ1-2|-|TRBD1|TRBV7-8
TGTGCCAGCAGCTTAGTACGGACAGGGCCCCACCGCGGGGGCTACACCTTC
CASSLVRTGPHRGGYTF
>TRBJ1-5|-|-|TRBV6-5
TGTGCCAAGGACAGAGAGGAGGACGGCAATCAGCCCCAGCATTTT
CAKDREEDGNQPQHF
>TRBJ1-1|once|-|TRBV6-5
TGTGCCCTCCATCCGCGGGAGGGGTTCGGCACTGAAGCTTTCTTT
CALHPREGFGTEAFF
>TRBJ2-1|-|-|TRBV7-2
TGTGCCAGCAGACAAAACGTCCGACAGAGGAATGAGCAGTTCTTC
CASRQNVRQRNEQFF
>TRBJ2-7|-|-|TRBV6-5
TGTGCCAGCAGTTTTTCAGGGAACTACGAGCAGTACTTC
CASSFSGNYEQYF
>TRBJ2-7|once|TRBD1|TRBV27
TGTGCCAGCAGTTTATCGGGGGACAGGGGGCGGGTCGAGCAGTACTTC
CASSLSGDRGRVEQYF
>TRBJ1-2|-|-|TRBV12-3/TRBV12-4
TGTGCCAGCAGTTTATCAGATTATGGCTACACCTTC
CASSLSDYGYTF
>TRBJ2-5|-|-|TRBV19
TGTGCCAGCTCTGAACAGGCCGGTGGCGTAGAGACCCAGTACTTC
CASSEQAGGVETQYF
>TRBJ2-7|-|TRBD2|TRBV14
TGTGCCAGCAGCCCTATAGCGGGGGGGCCTGGCGAGCAGTACTTC
CASSPIAGGPGEQYF
>TRBJ2-3|-|TRBD2|TRBV7-3
TGTGCCAGCAGCTTAGCGGGAGCGGGGGGTTTCTGGGGCACAGATACGCAGTATTTT
CASSLAGAGGFWGTDTQYF
>TRBJ2-2|-|TRBD2|TRBV5-1
TGCGCCAGCAGGGGTAGCGGGGAGACCGGGGAGCTGTTTTTT
CASRGSGETGELFF
>TRBJ2-1|-|TRBD2|TRBV10-2
TGCGCCAGCTTAAGGGAGCGGGGAAACTACAATGAGCAGTTCTTC
CASLRERGNYNEQFF
>TRBJ1-3|-|-|TRBV19
TGTGCCAGTAGTATGTCGGGGAGCTCTGGAAACACCATATATTTT
CASSMSGSSGNTIYF
>TRBJ2-3|-|TRBD2|TRBV2
TGTGCCAGCAGTTATGTGCGGGGGGGCCGAGATACGCAGTATTTT
CASSYVRGGRDTQYF
>TRBJ1-6|-|-|TRBV18
TGTGCCAGCTCGACCCACGGAACCGAGGGCTCACCCCTCCACTTT
CASSTHGTEGSPLHF
>TRBJ2-1|once|TRBD1|TRBV24-1
TGTGCCACCAGCGGGACAGCCCAAAATGAGCAGTTCTTC
CATSGTAQNEQFF
>TRBJ2-5|-|-|TRBV24-1
TGTGCCACCCGCAGAGGGAGTGAAGAGACCCAGTACTTC
CATRRGSEETQYF
>TRBJ2-1|-|TRBD2|TRBV5-1
TGCGCCAGCAGCTTGAAACTAGCGGGGGGCCGGGATATTTACGGTGAGCAGTTCTTC
CASSLKLAGGRDIYGEQFF
>TRBJ1-3|-|-|TRBV29-1
TGCAGCGTTGATGTAGGGGGCTCTGGAAACACCATATATTTT
CSVDVGGSGNTIYF
>TRBJ2-1|-|TRBD2|TRBV7-3
TGTGCCAGCAGCCCGGGGGGAGGTAGGGATGAGCAGTTCTTC
CASSPGGGRDEQFF
>TRBJ1-1|-|-|TRBV19
TGTGCCAGTAATCCCGTAGGGCCGCGGGAGGGTGAAGCTTTCTTT
CASNPVGPREGEAFF
>TRBJ2-1|-|-|TRBV27
TGTGCCAGCCGATCTTGGACGGGATCCTACAATGAGCAGTTCTTC
CASRSWTGSYNEQFF
>TRBJ1-4|-|TRBD1|TRBV27
TGTGCCAGCAGTCAGACAGGGTTCATGGAAAAACTGTTTTTT
CASSQTGFMEKLFF
>TRBJ1-2|-|-|TRBV9
TGTGCCAGCAGCGGTACACCGCAGGGTACCTATGGCTACACCTTC
CASSGTPQGTYGYTF
>TRBJ1-1|-|-|TRBV10-3
TGTGCCATCAGTGAGCGGAGGGTCGGGGACACTGAAGCTTTCTTT
CAISERRVGDTEAFF
>TRBJ2-5|-|TRBD2|TRBV5-1
TGCGCCAGCAGATCAAATCAGCGGGGGGCGCAAGAGACCCAGTACTTC
CASRSNQRGAQETQYF
>TRBJ2-6|-|-|TRBV7-3
TGTGCCAGCAGCTCACTAGGAAGGACAGGGAGGGGCTCTGGGGCCAACGTCCTGACTTTC
CASSSLGRTGRGSGANVLTF
>TRBJ2-7|-|-|TRBV5-1
TGCGCCAGCAGCCCATGGACATCAAGGAGCTCCTACGAGCAGTACTTC
CASSPWTSRSSYEQYF
>TRBJ1-3|-|-|TRBV7-2
TGTGCCAGCAGCTTCCGGCGGAACTCTGGAAACACCATATATTTT
CASSFRRNSGNTIYF
>TRBJ2-1|-|TRBD2|TRBV29-1
TGCAGCGCGGCGGGACTACCTAATGAGCAGTTCTTC
CSAAGLPNEQFF
>TRBJ1-4|-|-|TRBV28
TGTGCCAGCAGTTTACCATCGGGACAACTTCTGTTTTTT
CASSLPSGQLLFF
>TRBJ2-7|few|TRBD1|TRBV10-2
TGCGCCAGCAGTGGAAGGGGGCAGTACGAGCAGTACTTC
CASSGRGQYEQYF
>TRBJ1-5|-|TRBD1|TRBV7-9
TGTGCCAGCAGCGGACAGGGAAATCAGCCCCAGCATTTT
CASSGQGNQPQHF
>TRBJ2-4|-|-|TRBV3-1/TRBV3-2
TGTGCCAGCAGCCCTACCTCGTTGCGGGGTCAAAACATTCAGTACTTC
CASSPTSLRGQNIQYF
>TRBJ2-1|once|-|TRBV7-9
TGTGCCAGCAGCTTACAGACAGGTGGAGCAGTTGAGCAGTTCTTC
CASSLQTGGAVEQFF
>TRBJ1-5|-|-|TRBV5-1
TGCGCCAGCAGCCTCCTTCCCGGGGGCAATCAGCCCCAGCATTTT
CASSLLPGGNQPQHF
>TRBJ2-1|once|TRBD2|TRBV6-5
TGTGCCAGCAGTTTACGGGGGGGCCCAAATGAGCAGTTCTTC
CASSLRGGPNEQFF
>TRBJ1-5|-|TRBD1|TRBV18
TGTGCCAGCTCACCGGCGGGAGGGGGCGGAAATAGCAATCAGCCCCAGCATTTT
CASSPAGGGGNSNQPQHF
>TRBJ1-3|few|-|TRBV6-2/TRBV6-3
TGTGCCAGCAGTCCCCAGGGGAGTGGAAACACCATATATTTT
CASSPQGSGNTIYF